Listed below are T cell receptor beta chains from one sample, sequenced in a study of CD8+ T cells in alopecia areata. Profiled with immunoSEQ multiplex PCR; TCRdb holds only in-frame clones, not every one. The data show over 200,000 clones, over 60% seen once. Here the sequenced sample was CD4+ T cells sorted from blood, taken at week 4, from a patient treated with tofacitinib. Receptors originate from a human donor with alopecia areata. The CDR3 runs from the conserved cysteine through the conserved F or W. The order of the fields is V gene, D gene, J gene, clone size, CDR3 DNA, CDR3 protein. D genes are given only for firm matches. Part of the rows lack a size; the others show once, few, many or a class for expanded clones.

>TRBV2|TRBD2|TRBJ2-7|once
TGTGCCAGCTGCCGGACTAGCGGGGGCCACGAGCAGTACTTC
CASCRTSGGHEQYF
>TRBV19|TRBD1|TRBJ2-2|-
TGTGCCAGTCGGGACAGGGGGCAGGCCGGGGAGCTGTTTTTT
CASRDRGQAGELFF
>TRBV15|-|TRBJ2-7|-
TGTGCCACCAGCAGAGACAGGGGTGGGTACGAGCAGTACTTC
CATSRDRGGYEQYF
>TRBV19|-|TRBJ1-6|-
TGTGCCAGCACGGGCCTAGGTTCACCCCTCCACTTT
CASTGLGSPLHF
>TRBV21-1|-|TRBJ2-5|-
TGTGCCAGCAGCGCCTCCCCGGAGGAGACCCAGTACTTC
CASSASPEETQYF
>TRBV4-1|TRBD2|TRBJ2-5|-
TGCGCCAGCAGCCATCTCGGACTAGCGGGGAGCCAAGAGACCCAGTACTTC
CASSHLGLAGSQETQYF
>TRBV13|TRBD1|TRBJ2-3|-
TGTGCCAGCAGCCCCTGGACAGGGGGCAGAGATACGCAGTATTTT
CASSPWTGGRDTQYF
>TRBV7-2|-|TRBJ1-5|-
TGTGCCAGCAGCTTTCCGGGGCAGCCCCAGCATTTT
CASSFPGQPQHF
>TRBV7-9|-|TRBJ2-1|-
TGTGCCAGCCTCGGGACAATCTACAATGAGCAGTTCTTC
CASLGTIYNEQFF
>TRBV7-2|-|TRBJ2-7|-
TGTGCCAGCAGCTTAGAGGGGGGCGGCTCCTACGAGCAGTACTTC
CASSLEGGGSYEQYF
>TRBV4-2|-|TRBJ1-1|-
TGTGCCAGCAGCCAAGACGCACAGGGTAACACTGAAGCTTTCTTT
CASSQDAQGNTEAFF
>TRBV7-8|TRBD2|TRBJ2-5|-
TGTGCCAGCAGCTTGAGAGCGGGGGGCGGCCAAGAGACCCAGTACTTC
CASSLRAGGGQETQYF
>TRBV30|-|TRBJ2-7|-
TGTGCCTGGAGTTCCGGAACCTACGAGCAGTACTTC
CAWSSGTYEQYF
>TRBV13|TRBD1|TRBJ1-1|-
TGTGCCAGCAGCAGAACAGGGGTTTTCACTGAAGCTTTCTTT
CASSRTGVFTEAFF
>TRBV28|-|TRBJ2-3|few
TGTGCCAGCAGTTCCGCGGATTTCGGCACAGATACGCAGTATTTT
CASSSADFGTDTQYF
>TRBV5-1|TRBD1|TRBJ2-7|-
TGCGCCAGCAGCTTGGCACAGGGGGCATACGAGCAGTACTTC
CASSLAQGAYEQYF
>TRBV15|-|TRBJ2-5|-
TGTGCCACCAGCAGAGTCCCTCCGGAGACCCAGTACTTC
CATSRVPPETQYF
>TRBV29-1|TRBD1|TRBJ2-5|-
TGCAGCGTTGATGACAGGGGTCGAGAGACCCAGTACTTC
CSVDDRGRETQYF
>TRBV29-1|-|TRBJ2-6|-
TGCAGCGTGGGGATGGAACCTGGGGCCAACGTCCTGACTTTC
CSVGMEPGANVLTF
>TRBV30|-|TRBJ2-5|-
TGTGCCTGGAGTATGCTAGCAGGAGAGACCCAGTACTTC
CAWSMLAGETQYF
>TRBV5-1|-|TRBJ2-5|-
TGCGCCAGCAGCTTGGGGGCTAAGTACCAAGAGACCCAGTACTTC
CASSLGAKYQETQYF
>TRBV6-5|-|TRBJ1-2|-
TGTGCCAGCAGCTCAGGGTGGGGGGTCTATGGCTACACCTTC
CASSSGWGVYGYTF
>TRBV7-9|-|TRBJ2-5|-
TGTGCCAGCAGCTCTCCCCGGGAGACCCAGTACTTC
CASSSPRETQYF
>TRBV27|-|TRBJ2-4|few
TGTGCCAGCAGTTTACAGGGTGCAAACATTCAGTACTTC
CASSLQGANIQYF
>TRBV7-6|-|TRBJ2-5|-
TGTGCCAGCAGCTTCGGGGGCCAAGAGACCCAGTACTTC
CASSFGGQETQYF
>TRBV11-2|-|TRBJ2-2|-
TGTGCCAGCGCAGGGTCCCCCGTGAACACCGGGGAGCTGTTTTTT
CASAGSPVNTGELFF
>TRBV5-8|TRBD1|TRBJ2-5|-
TGTGCCAGCAGTACGGGACAGGGGTCGGAGACCCAGTACTTC
CASSTGQGSETQYF
>TRBV10-3|-|TRBJ2-3|few
TGTGCCATCAGTGATAGGACAGATACGCAGTATTTT
CAISDRTDTQYF
>TRBV5-1|TRBD2|TRBJ2-7|few
TGCGCCAGCAGCGACACTAGCGGGGCTTCCTACGAGCAGTACTTC
CASSDTSGASYEQYF
>TRBV6-5|-|TRBJ1-6|-
TGTGCCAGCGGGGGCAGGGATAATTCACCCCTCCACTTT
CASGGRDNSPLHF
>TRBV29-1|TRBD1|TRBJ1-1|-
TGCAGCGTTGGACAGGGAAACACTGAAGCTTTCTTT
CSVGQGNTEAFF
>TRBV13|TRBD2|TRBJ2-5|few
TGTGCCAGCAGCTTACGCGGGGGACAAGAGACCCAGTACTTC
CASSLRGGQETQYF
>TRBV18|-|TRBJ1-6|once
TGTGCCAGCTCACCAGCGGGGAATTCACCCCTCCACTTT
CASSPAGNSPLHF
>TRBV5-1|-|TRBJ1-1|few
TGCGCCAGCAGCTTGAGCAGGAGCCTAGAAGCTTTCTTT
CASSLSRSLEAFF
>TRBV29-1|TRBD2|TRBJ2-5|few
TGCAGCGGCAAGACTAGCGCAGAGACCCAGTACTTC
CSGKTSAETQYF
>TRBV27|-|TRBJ1-5|-
TGTGCCAGCAGGGGATTAGGGACGGTGAACAATCAGCCCCAGCATTTT
CASRGLGTVNNQPQHF
>TRBV29-1|-|TRBJ1-1|-
TGCAGCGTTGTATCACCCAGGAACACTGAAGCTTTCTTT
CSVVSPRNTEAFF
>TRBV4-2|TRBD1|TRBJ2-1|once
TGTGCCAGCAGCCCCTCTACAGGGGGCAACAATGAGCAGTTCTTC
CASSPSTGGNNEQFF
>TRBV2|TRBD1|TRBJ1-5|-
TGTGCCAGCAGCGGGACAGGGTTTTTTCAGCCCCAGCATTTT
CASSGTGFFQPQHF
>TRBV7-9|-|TRBJ2-5|once
TGTGCCAGCAGCGCCCTCGGGGCGAATCGGCAAGAGACCCAGTACTTC
CASSALGANRQETQYF
>TRBV6-5|TRBD1|TRBJ1-5|-
TGTGCCAGCAGTTACTCCCAGGGACAGGATCAGCCCCAGCATTTT
CASSYSQGQDQPQHF
>TRBV30|-|TRBJ2-5|-
TGTGCCTGGAGTGAGTCTGGAGAGACCCAGTACTTC
CAWSESGETQYF
>TRBV4-1|-|TRBJ1-2|few
TGCGCCAGCAGCAAGGACGGCTTCCCCCACACCTTC
CASSKDGFPHTF
>TRBV15|-|TRBJ1-1|-
TGTGCCACCAGCAGAGCAGCGAACACTGAAGCTTTCTTT
CATSRAANTEAFF
>TRBV6-6|-|TRBJ2-5|-
TGTGCCAGCAGCCGCCGGCCACAAGAGACCCAGTACTTC
CASSRRPQETQYF
>TRBV6-5|-|TRBJ1-1|-
TGTGCCAGCAGTTACTCGAAGCAGAACTCGTACACTGAAGCTTTCTTT
CASSYSKQNSYTEAFF
>TRBV9|-|TRBJ2-3|-
TGTGCCAGCAGCGCAAGGGACTTCACAGATACGCAGTATTTT
CASSARDFTDTQYF